Listed below are T cell receptor beta chains from one sample, sequenced in a study of identical twins. TCRdb ran MiXCR on the 5' RACE reads and lists one entry per CDR3 protein. The repertoire includes 500,000 or so distinct CDR3 sequences, 12% to 15% of them detected once, and roughly 0.56% sits in the top ten. This same sample was also part of a study on yellow fever vaccine responses in identical twins.

Source material: CD4+ T cells sorted from blood. All receptors derive from a woman aged 18-29 years in good health. CDR3s leave out the opening cysteine and the closing phenylalanine or tryptophan.

V gene: TRBV28
CDR3 length: 14
J gene: TRBJ2-4
CDR3 protein: ASKVAGGIAKNIQY

V gene: TRBV29-1
CDR3 length: 14
J gene: TRBJ2-1
CDR3 protein: SVVALAGGPGNEQF

V gene: TRBV20-1
CDR3 length: 8
J gene: TRBJ2-1
CDR3 protein: SASRNEQF

V gene: TRBV10-2
CDR3 length: 10
J gene: TRBJ2-5
CDR3 protein: ASSDGGSSQY

V gene: TRBV7-2
CDR3 length: 19
J gene: TRBJ2-1
CDR3 protein: ASSLAPLAGGFRISYNEQF

V gene: TRBV3-1
CDR3 length: 10
J gene: TRBJ2-7
CDR3 protein: ASGHPGGEQY

V gene: TRBV7-2
CDR3 length: 12
J gene: TRBJ2-2
CDR3 protein: ASSSQGSTGELF

V gene: TRBV25-1
CDR3 length: 16
J gene: TRBJ2-6
CDR3 protein: ASSESPRTGAGANVLT

V gene: TRBV5-1
CDR3 length: 13
J gene: TRBJ2-6
CDR3 protein: ASKPNRTGANVLT

V gene: TRBV20-1
CDR3 length: 9
J gene: TRBJ2-1
CDR3 protein: SATTTEEQF

V gene: TRBV7-2
CDR3 length: 13
J gene: TRBJ2-5
CDR3 protein: ASSYRAGPQETQY

V gene: TRBV6-1
CDR3 length: 13
J gene: TRBJ2-1
CDR3 protein: ASSKTGGAYNEQF

V gene: TRBV5-1
CDR3 length: 14
J gene: TRBJ2-5
CDR3 protein: ASSSSGGAVRETQY

V gene: TRBV28
CDR3 length: 12
J gene: TRBJ2-3
CDR3 protein: ASSPSNPINTQY

V gene: TRBV5-6
CDR3 length: 14
J gene: TRBJ2-7
CDR3 protein: ASSFIGGKSSYEQY

V gene: TRBV28
CDR3 length: 15
J gene: TRBJ2-5
CDR3 protein: ASSLTSGGRGQETQY

V gene: TRBV11-2
CDR3 length: 13
J gene: TRBJ2-5
CDR3 protein: ASSLVKGVKETQY

V gene: TRBV29-1
CDR3 length: 13
J gene: TRBJ2-1
CDR3 protein: SAPRDIGSYNEQF

V gene: TRBV21-1
CDR3 length: 13
J gene: TRBJ2-1
CDR3 protein: ATLAGDPLYNEQF

V gene: TRBV20-1
CDR3 length: 12
J gene: TRBJ2-1
CDR3 protein: SALSAGAYNEQF

V gene: TRBV9
CDR3 length: 17
J gene: TRBJ2-2
CDR3 protein: ASSVGRQGVRRNTGELF

V gene: TRBV20-1
CDR3 length: 13
J gene: TRBJ2-1
CDR3 protein: SARRFSGSVNEQF

V gene: TRBV21-1
CDR3 length: 13
J gene: TRBJ2-7
CDR3 protein: ASSKDDRRTYEQY

V gene: TRBV20-1
CDR3 length: 12
J gene: TRBJ2-5
CDR3 protein: SARDRVGLETQY

V gene: TRBV5-6
CDR3 length: 14
J gene: TRBJ2-1
CDR3 protein: ASSSVRDRGSDEQF

V gene: TRBV12-5
CDR3 length: 10
J gene: TRBJ2-5
CDR3 protein: ASGGGRETQY

V gene: TRBV28
CDR3 length: 11
J gene: TRBJ2-7
CDR3 protein: ASRDRALREQY

V gene: TRBV10-3
CDR3 length: 10
J gene: TRBJ2-7
CDR3 protein: ATGTDSYEQY

V gene: TRBV11-2
CDR3 length: 13
J gene: TRBJ2-2
CDR3 protein: ASSLARGAAGELF

V gene: TRBV7-7
CDR3 length: 13
J gene: TRBJ2-3
CDR3 protein: ASSLAGQVGDTQY

V gene: TRBV10-3
CDR3 length: 10
J gene: TRBJ2-7
CDR3 protein: AIAVSSYEQY

V gene: TRBV4-2
CDR3 length: 14
J gene: TRBJ2-7
CDR3 protein: ASSQDGSGSVYEQY

V gene: TRBV29-1
CDR3 length: 13
J gene: TRBJ2-7
CDR3 protein: SVAYRAGDVGEQY

V gene: TRBV3-1
CDR3 length: 14
J gene: TRBJ2-5
CDR3 protein: ASSQTLARGQETQY

V gene: TRBV15
CDR3 length: 15
J gene: TRBJ2-7
CDR3 protein: ATSRERGGAKPYEQY

V gene: TRBV25-1
CDR3 length: 10
J gene: TRBJ2-5
CDR3 protein: ASSERFETQY

V gene: TRBV3-1
CDR3 length: 13
J gene: TRBJ2-6
CDR3 protein: ASSQEGLGANVLT

V gene: TRBV5-1
CDR3 length: 15
J gene: TRBJ2-3
CDR3 protein: ASSLGRELRLTDTQY

V gene: TRBV4-3
CDR3 length: 15
J gene: TRBJ2-1
CDR3 protein: ASSQDWGLAGGDEQF

V gene: TRBV27
CDR3 length: 12
J gene: TRBJ2-7
CDR3 protein: ASSLRESGYEQY

V gene: TRBV7-9
CDR3 length: 13
J gene: TRBJ1-1
CDR3 protein: ASSPGTTGNTEAF

V gene: TRBV5-1
CDR3 length: 11
J gene: TRBJ2-5
CDR3 protein: ASRTGTAETQY

V gene: TRBV21-1
CDR3 length: 7
J gene: TRBJ2-4
CDR3 protein: ASSIGGN

V gene: TRBV2
CDR3 length: 12
J gene: TRBJ2-2
CDR3 protein: ASSEGGITGELF

V gene: TRBV29-1
CDR3 length: 12
J gene: TRBJ2-1
CDR3 protein: SVVWLRVMYEQF

V gene: TRBV15
CDR3 length: 14
J gene: TRBJ2-1
CDR3 protein: ATSRGDKGFRGEQF

V gene: TRBV6-1
CDR3 length: 11
J gene: TRBJ2-3
CDR3 protein: ASLETGRNTQY

V gene: TRBV12-3/TRBV12-4
CDR3 length: 14
J gene: TRBJ2-5
CDR3 protein: ASSARGDRGRETQY

V gene: TRBV7-2
CDR3 length: 14
J gene: TRBJ2-3
CDR3 protein: ASSLIGGGASDTQY

V gene: TRBV9
CDR3 length: 14
J gene: TRBJ2-7
CDR3 protein: ASSPTQGLGNEEQY

V gene: TRBV6-1
CDR3 length: 15
J gene: TRBJ2-3
CDR3 protein: ASTARTGGGRTDTQY

V gene: TRBV7-2
CDR3 length: 13
J gene: TRBJ2-3
CDR3 protein: ASSLEIAPTDTQY

V gene: TRBV25-1
CDR3 length: 12
J gene: TRBJ2-2
CDR3 protein: ASSERLNTAELF